The 17 T cell receptor beta chains below come from one sample, sequenced in a study of OX40 agonist ivuxolimab in advanced cancers. Repertoires were generated with immunoSEQ multiplex PCR, while TCRdb's copy carries only in-frame clones and drops some. The table lists about 48,000 clones, around 79% of them singletons, with around 1.9% in the top ten. This sample comprised CD4+ or CD8+ T cells sorted from blood, obtained in a trial of the OX40 agonist ivuxolimab. These receptors came from an adult with an advanced solid tumor such as melanoma, head and neck, liver or kidney cancer.

V usage is TRBV11-1 and J usage is TRBJ2-6; TRBD1 matches at 9 bases. Germline values: CDR1 SGHAT, CDR2 FQDESV (reference sequence). After removal of 5 bases from V and 0 bases from J, the junction contained 11 bases not matched to a gene. The CDR3 is made up of 19 amino acids. CDR3 region: CASSRRPGTGSSGANVLTF. The CDR3 nucleotides read TGTGCCAGCAGCCGGAGGCCCGGGACAGGGAGCTCTGGGGCCAACGTCCTGACTTTC.

The chain couples TRBV30 to TRBJ2-3, with a tentative D call TRBD1 (5 bases). The CDR3 covers 14 residues. Germline CDR1 GTSNPN, CDR2 SVGIG (reference sequence). The V gene lost 0 bases and the J gene lost 8 bases, with 15 bases spanning the gap. The CDR3 region is CAWSVSPARGTQYF. CDR3 nucleotides: TGTGCCTGGAGTGTATCCCCAGCTAGGGGTACGCAGTATTTT.

V usage is TRBV21-1 and J usage is TRBJ1-1; the table assigns TRBD1, which was not confirmed against the DNA. TRBV21-1 counts as a pseudogene. This CDR3 spans 12 amino acids. The CDR3, as DNA: TGTGCCAGCAGCGGAGGGGGCATTGAAGCTTTCTTT. It codes for CASSGGGIEAFF.

V gene TRBV7-9 combines with J gene TRBJ2-1, with D tentatively TRBD2 (6 bases). The V end lost 6 bases, the J end lost 10 bases, and 22 bases lay between the germline ends. In germline, CDR1 is SEHNR, CDR2 FQNEAQ (reference sequence). The length of the CDR3 is 15 residues. The CDR3, as DNA: TGTGCCAGCAGAGATTGGGGGGAGAGTCGGCGGGAGCAGTTCTTC. It translates to CASRDWGESRREQFF.

The chain links TRBV18 to TRBJ2-3; no reliable D call. Trimming shortened V by 4 bases and J by 11 bases, and 19 bases separated the two germline ends. The germline gives CDR1 KGHSH, CDR2 LQKENI. CDR3 length equals 14 residues. As DNA, the CDR3 is TGTGCCAGCTCACAACGCGGTACTGCCTCTGAGCAGTATTTT. The encoded protein is CASSQRGTASEQYF.

The DNA for the CDR3 is TGCGCCAGCAGCAGGTCGGGAAAGGGAGACAATGAGCAGTTCTTC. It yields the protein CASSRSGKGDNEQFF. The rearrangement links TRBV4-3 to TRBJ2-1; perhaps TRBD2 as D (5 bases). V was shortened by 5 bases and J by 5 bases, with 16 bases between the two germline ends. CDR3 length: 15 amino acids. In germline, CDR1 is LGHNA, CDR2 YSLEER.

The rearrangement joins TRBV10-3 to TRBJ1-2; D is unresolved. Germline CDR1 ENHRY, CDR2 SYGVKD. The germline V and J ends were trimmed by 2 bases and 7 bases, with 8 bases remaining between them. This CDR3 comprises 12 residues. The CDR3 nucleotides are TGTGCCATCAGTGAGCTTTACGGTGGCTACACCTTC. Encoded protein: CAISELYGGYTF.

J is TRBJ2-3 and V is TRBV28; 9 nucleotides agree with TRBD1. The V gene's germline CDR1 is MDHEN and CDR2 SYDVKM. The J segment lost 2 bases and the V segment lost 10 bases, leaving 10 bases of the junction unmatched. CDR3 length: 15 residues. In DNA form, the CDR3 reads TGTGCCACTGGAGAGGGGACAGGGAACACAGATACGCAGTATTTT. Amino acid sequence: CATGEGTGNTDTQYF.

The chain uses TRBV5-1 and TRBJ2-7, with 7 bases identical to TRBD1. Trimming took 4 bases from V and 2 from J; bases not matched to a gene: 6. This CDR3 is built from 14 residues. CDR1 is SGHRS, CDR2 YFSETQ, per germline. The CDR3 DNA reads as TGCGCCAGCAGCCCCACCCAGGGGGCCTACGAGCAGTACTTC. The encoded protein is CASSPTQGAYEQYF.

The chain uses TRBV19 and TRBJ1-2; D is undetermined. Trimming took 2 bases from V and 4 from J, leaving 14 bases between them. This CDR3 spans 15 amino acids. Germline assignment: CDR1 LNHDA and CDR2 SQIVND (reference sequence). The CDR3 DNA reads TGTGCCAGTAGTATAATAGGCAGCAACCCCTATGGCTACACCTTC. Amino acids: CASSIIGSNPYGYTF. The full variable domain, in which reference TRBV19 and TRBJ1-2 provide the parts outside the CDR3, is DGGITQSPKYLFRKEGQNVTLSCEQNLNHDAMYWYRQDPGQGLRLIYYSQIVNDFQKGDIAEGYSVSREKKESFPLTVTSAQKNPTAFYLCASSIIGSNPYGYTFGSGTRLTVV.

J is TRBJ2-7 and V is TRBV7-9; possible D gene TRBD2, 5 bases. This CDR3 spans 14 amino acids. V lost 3 bases and J 5 bases, leaving 14 bases between the germline ends. CDR1 and CDR2 (germline): SEHNR, FQNEAQ (reference sequence). The CDR3 nucleotides read TGTGCCAGCAGCTTTGGCGGGTTGGGAGACGAGCAGTACTTC. Protein sequence: CASSFGGLGDEQYF.

This clone was counted once. The gene calls are TRBV18 and TRBJ2-7; D unresolved. The CDR3 covers 11 residues. The germline V and J ends were trimmed by 4 bases and 6 bases, with 7 bases remaining between them. Germline lookup yields CDR1 KGHSH and CDR2 LQKENI. DNA for the CDR3: TGTGCCAGCTCACTCCCAGGCGAGCAGTACTTC. It is translated as CASSLPGEQYF.

This chain uses TRBV7-3 with TRBJ2-5, with TRBD2 matching over 8 bases. The ends lost 1 base at V and 2 bases at J; junction bases unmatched: 6. The CDR3 spans 16 residues. The germline V gene has CDR1 SGHTA and CDR2 FQGTGA. This chain's CDR3 is CASSLSGSGEQETQYF. The CDR3, as DNA: TGTGCCAGCAGCTTAAGCGGTAGCGGGGAGCAAGAGACCCAGTACTTC.

The chain has TRBV4-3 and TRBJ1-5; D not resolved. The V end was cut by 1 base, the J end by 10 bases, with 14 bases between. The CDR3 totals 14 residues. The germline V gene has CDR1 LGHNA and CDR2 YSLEER. The CDR3 here is CASSQGRAGRPQHF. Written as DNA, the CDR3 is TGCGCCAGCAGCCAAGGGAGGGCGGGTCGACCCCAGCATTTT.

The chain's CDR3 is CASSDSEGGTDTQYF. CDR3 bases: TGTGCCAGCAGTGACTCGGAGGGGGGCACAGATACGCAGTATTTT. The chain uses TRBV6-4 and TRBJ2-3; D tentatively fits TRBD1 or TRBD2 (6 bases each). From germline, CDR1 is MRHNA and CDR2 SNTAGT. The CDR3 covers 15 residues. V lost 0 bases and J 1 base, leaving 8 bases between the germline ends.

The CDR3 DNA reads TGTGCCACTAAGGACGAGATCTATGGCTACACCTTC. Encoded protein: CATKDEIYGYTF. The chain links TRBV28 to TRBJ1-2, with D hard to call. The ends were cut back, 10 bases at V and 4 bases at J, with 13 bases in the middle. In germline, CDR1 is MDHEN, CDR2 SYDVKM. The CDR3 length is 12 residues.

The chain joins TRBV7-9 to TRBJ1-2; D may be TRBD1 (5 bases). This CDR3 comprises 15 residues. V dropped 5 bases and J dropped 10 bases, with 23 bases sitting between them. Germline V CDR1 and CDR2: SEHNR, FQNEAQ (reference sequence). The DNA of the CDR3 is TGTGCCAGCAGCGGACAATTGGGGGGAGGAACAGCCTACACCTTC. It encodes CASSGQLGGGTAYTF.